This T cell receptor (beta chain) stems from a study of blood T cell repertoires in COVID-19. Sequenced by immunoSEQ multiplex PCR; TCRdb stores in-frame clones only, minus some. The sample records hundreds of thousands of clones, roughly 86% being singletons. This CDR3 comprises 14 residues. Between the trimmed V and J ends, which lost 5 bases and 1 base, there was a span of 11 bases. From germline, CDR1 is MDHEN and CDR2 SYDVKM. This chain connects TRBV28 to TRBJ1-2; D might be TRBD1 (5 bases). The material sequenced was peripheral blood. The source of this sequence is a woman between 65 and 79 years old with COVID-19, enrolled during active disease. Written as DNA, the CDR3 is TGTGCCAGCAGTATCCCACAGGATAACTATGGCTACACCTTC. This gives the protein CASSIPQDNYGYTF.